The clone carrying this T cell receptor (beta chain) was found many times. The antigen remains undetermined. TCRdb re-called the reads with MiXCR, one entry per CDR3 protein. The sample lists a few hundred thousand distinct CDR3 sequences; 9% to 9.5% were seen once. This record comes from a study of T cell repertoires in cytomegalovirus infection. Study conclusions and caveats: Based on cumulative public TCR beta family frequency, carriers of CMV plus the relevant HLA were identified. The study found HLA-C-restricted CMV-specific TCR beta clonotypes dominating the ex vivo response.

The ends lost 2 bases at V and 3 bases at J; junction bases unmatched: 3. The CDR3 runs 14 residues. CDR1 and CDR2 from the germline V gene are MNHEY and SMNVEV (reference sequence). Sequenced: PBMCs. The clonotype comes from a human donor in good health (CMV status not recorded). Some clones in this sample may be carry-over from other donors' samples. This chain uses TRBV27 with TRBJ2-7; 8 bases align to TRBD1. The CDR3 sequence is CASSLADRGYEQYF. CDR3 coding DNA: TGTGCCAGCAGTTTAGCAGACAGGGGCTACGAGCAGTACTTC.